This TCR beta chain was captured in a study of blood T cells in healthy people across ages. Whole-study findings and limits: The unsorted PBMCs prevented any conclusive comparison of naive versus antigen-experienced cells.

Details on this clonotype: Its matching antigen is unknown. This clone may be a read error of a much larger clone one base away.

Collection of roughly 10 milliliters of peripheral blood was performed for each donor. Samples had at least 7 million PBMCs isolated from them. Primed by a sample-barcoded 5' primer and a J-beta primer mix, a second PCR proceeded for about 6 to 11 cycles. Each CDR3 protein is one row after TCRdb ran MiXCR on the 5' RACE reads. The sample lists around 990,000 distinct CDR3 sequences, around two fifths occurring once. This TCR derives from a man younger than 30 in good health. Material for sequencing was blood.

The CDR3 protein is CSVRTGLADAQYF. DNA of the CDR3: TGCAGCGTTCGGACAGGGTTAGCAGATGCGCAGTATTTT. V and J are TRBV29-1 and TRBJ2-3; 8 nucleotides line up with TRBD1. The CDR3 has 13 amino acids. Germline V gene sequence: CDR1 SQVTM, CDR2 ANQGSEA.